These 4 T cell receptor beta chains were all obtained from the same sample, sequenced in a study of human T cells and chemical hapten exposure. One entry per CDR3 protein results from TCRdb running MiXCR on the RACE reads. Here the sample spans roughly 180,000 distinct CDR3 sequences, around 20% being singletons. Time point in this sample: patch test 1, 2 weeks after DPC sensitization. Regarding treatment: therapeutic diphenylcyclopropenone sensitization with weekly scalp DPC. The specimen was whole blood, collected in connection with sensitization to the hapten diphenylcyclopropenone (DPC). These receptors all come from a woman between 45 and 60 years old with alopecia areata. Some clones in this sample may be carry-over from other donors' samples.

This clonotype has only a few counts. The V and J genes are TRBV29-1 and TRBJ2-3; D is unresolved. V lost 6 bases and J 1 base, leaving 8 bases between the germline ends. CDR1 is SQVTM, CDR2 ANQGSEA, per germline. The CDR3 is 12 residues long. CDR3 amino acids: CSVREGTDTQYF. The CDR3 nucleotides read TGCAGCGTAAGGGAAGGCACAGATACGCAGTATTTT.

The rearrangement links TRBV3-1 to TRBJ1-1, with a possible D match to TRBD1 (5 bases). The germline V and J ends were trimmed by 4 bases and 7 bases, with 16 bases remaining between them. The CDR3 contains 14 residues. Germline CDR1 reads LGHDT; CDR2 reads YNNKEL (reference sequence). Here the CDR3 reads CASSPPWRGGEAFF. The CDR3, as DNA: TGTGCCAGCAGCCCCCCGTGGAGGGGAGGTGAAGCTTTCTTT.

This clonotype has a single count. The chain links TRBV21-1 to TRBJ2-7. TRBV21-1 is classified as a pseudogene. The CDR3 spans 15 residues. The CDR3 DNA reads as TGTGCCAGCAGCCTCACAGAAGTCGACTCCTACGAGCAGTACTTC. Translating gives CASSLTEVDSYEQYF.

CDR3 DNA: TGCAGCGTCGGCGTGACGTCTAATGAAAAACTGTTTTTT. Translated: CSVGVTSNEKLFF. The gene calls are TRBV29-1 and TRBJ1-4, with D unclear. CDR3 size: 13 residues. Germline CDR1 reads SQVTM; CDR2 reads ANQGSEA. Trimming took 6 bases from V and 3 from J, leaving 11 bases between them.